This TCR beta chain was captured in a study of blood T cell repertoires in COVID-19. Turning to the study itself: T cells, B-cell-depleted T cells, or PBMCs supplied cDNA or gDNA.

Patients of the Seattle cohort, enrolled during active infection, were followed longitudinally. Original handling: The authors estimated nucleated cell counts from reference gene primer amplification. Sequencing used immunoSEQ multiplex PCR; TCRdb keeps in-frame clones, though not all of them. That table gives V, J and clone size, and the DNA gave D and trimming. Among tens of thousands of clones, 88% were seen once, and the ten largest hold approximately 40%. The CDR3 totals 13 residues. Trimming removed 5 bases from V and 2 bases from J, with 9 bases in between. Germline V CDR1 and CDR2: LNHDA, SQIVND (reference sequence).

What was sequenced was peripheral blood. The chain combines TRBV19 with TRBJ1-2; D is undetermined. This TCR was sampled from a woman in her sixties or seventies with COVID-19, enrolled during active disease. The CDR3 coding sequence is TGTGCCAGTAGTGTGGAGGCCAACTATGGCTACACCTTC. Protein product: CASSVEANYGYTF.